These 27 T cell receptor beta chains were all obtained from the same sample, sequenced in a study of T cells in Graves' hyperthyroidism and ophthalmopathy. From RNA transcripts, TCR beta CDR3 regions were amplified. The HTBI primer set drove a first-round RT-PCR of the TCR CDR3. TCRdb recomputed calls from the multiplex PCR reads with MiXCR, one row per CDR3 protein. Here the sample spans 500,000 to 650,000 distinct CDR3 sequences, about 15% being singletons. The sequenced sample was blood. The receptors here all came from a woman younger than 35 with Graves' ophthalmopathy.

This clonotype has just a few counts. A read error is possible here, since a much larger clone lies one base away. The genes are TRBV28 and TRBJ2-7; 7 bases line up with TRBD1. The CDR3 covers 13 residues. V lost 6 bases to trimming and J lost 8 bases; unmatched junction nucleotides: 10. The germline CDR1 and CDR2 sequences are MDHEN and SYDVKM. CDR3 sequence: CASRNRGSYKQYF. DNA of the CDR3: TGTGCCAGCAGGAACAGGGGTTCGTACAAGCAGTACTTC. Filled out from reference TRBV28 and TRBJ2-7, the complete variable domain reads DVKVTQSSRYLVKRTGEKVFLECVQDMDHENMFWYRQDPGLGLRLIYFSYDVKMKEKGDIPEGYSVSREKKERFSLILESASTNQTSMYLCASRNRGSYKQYFGPGTRLTVT.

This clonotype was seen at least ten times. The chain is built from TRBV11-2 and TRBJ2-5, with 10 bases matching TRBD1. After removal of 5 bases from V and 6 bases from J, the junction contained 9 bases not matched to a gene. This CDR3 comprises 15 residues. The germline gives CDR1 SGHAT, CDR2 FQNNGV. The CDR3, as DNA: TGTGCCAGCAGCCCCGGGACAGGGGCGAGACAGACCCAGTACTTC. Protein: CASSPGTGARQTQYF.

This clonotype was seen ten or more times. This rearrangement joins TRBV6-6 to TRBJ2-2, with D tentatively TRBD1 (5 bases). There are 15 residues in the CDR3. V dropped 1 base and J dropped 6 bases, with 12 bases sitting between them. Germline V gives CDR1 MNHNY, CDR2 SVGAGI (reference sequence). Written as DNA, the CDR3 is TGTGCCAGCAGTTACTTCGCCGGACACGCCGGGGAGCTGTTTTTT. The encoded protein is CASSYFAGHAGELFF.

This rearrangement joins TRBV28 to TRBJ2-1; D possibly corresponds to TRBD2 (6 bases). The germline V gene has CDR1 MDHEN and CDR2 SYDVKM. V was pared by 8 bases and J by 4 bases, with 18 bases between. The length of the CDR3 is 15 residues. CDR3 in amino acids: CASRRGGTDYNEQFF. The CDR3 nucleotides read TGTGCCAGCCGCCGCGGCGGGACGGATTACAATGAGCAGTTCTTC.

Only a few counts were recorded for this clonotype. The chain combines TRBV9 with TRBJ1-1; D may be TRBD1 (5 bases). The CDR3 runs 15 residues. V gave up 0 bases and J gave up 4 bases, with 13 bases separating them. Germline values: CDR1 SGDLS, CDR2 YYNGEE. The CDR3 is CASSVAGWGGTEAFF. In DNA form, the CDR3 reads TGTGCCAGCAGCGTAGCCGGTTGGGGGGGCACTGAAGCTTTCTTT.

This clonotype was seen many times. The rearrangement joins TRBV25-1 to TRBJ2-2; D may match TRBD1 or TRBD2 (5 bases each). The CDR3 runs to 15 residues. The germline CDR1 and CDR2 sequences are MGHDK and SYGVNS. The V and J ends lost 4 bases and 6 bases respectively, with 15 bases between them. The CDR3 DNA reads TGTGCCAGCAGTGGGGAAGGGACCCACGCCGGGGAGCTGTTTTTT. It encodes CASSGEGTHAGELFF.

DNA for the CDR3: TGTGCCAGCAGCCAGGGGAATACGGGCTCTAACTATGGCTACACCTTC. Translation: CASSQGNTGSNYGYTF. The V gene is TRBV4-2, the J gene TRBJ1-2; D gene ambiguous. This CDR3 is built from 16 residues. Germline CDR1 reads LGHNA; CDR2 reads YNFKEQ. The ends were cut back, 3 bases at V and 0 bases at J, with 14 bases in the middle.

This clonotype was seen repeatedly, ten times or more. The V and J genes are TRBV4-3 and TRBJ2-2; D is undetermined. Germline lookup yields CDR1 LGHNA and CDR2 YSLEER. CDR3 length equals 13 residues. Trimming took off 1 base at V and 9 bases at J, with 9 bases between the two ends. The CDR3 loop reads CASSQVGAWELFF. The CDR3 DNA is TGCGCCAGCAGCCAAGTAGGAGCGTGGGAGCTGTTTTTT.

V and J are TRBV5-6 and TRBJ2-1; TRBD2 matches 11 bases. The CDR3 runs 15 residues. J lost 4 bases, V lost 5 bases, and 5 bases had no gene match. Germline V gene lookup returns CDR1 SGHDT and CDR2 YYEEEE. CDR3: CASRYSSGGYNEQFF. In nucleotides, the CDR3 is TGTGCCAGCAGATACTCTAGCGGGGGGTACAATGAGCAGTTCTTC.

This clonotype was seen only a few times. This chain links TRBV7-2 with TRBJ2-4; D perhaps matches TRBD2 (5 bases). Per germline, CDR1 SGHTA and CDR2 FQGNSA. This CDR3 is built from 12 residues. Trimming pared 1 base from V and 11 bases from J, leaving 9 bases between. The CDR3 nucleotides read TGTGCCAGCAGCTTAGACGGGGTGGTTCAGTACTTC. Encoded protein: CASSLDGVVQYF.

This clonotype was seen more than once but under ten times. The CDR3 DNA follows: TGCAGCGGACTGACAGGGGGGACCACCGGGGAGCTGTTTTTT. The encoded protein is CSGLTGGTTGELFF. The chain links TRBV29-1 to TRBJ2-2; 9 nucleotides align to TRBD1. Trimming cost V 7 bases and J 4 bases; bases outside gene matches: 7. The CDR3 is 14 residues long. CDR1 is SQVTM, CDR2 ANQGSEA, per germline.

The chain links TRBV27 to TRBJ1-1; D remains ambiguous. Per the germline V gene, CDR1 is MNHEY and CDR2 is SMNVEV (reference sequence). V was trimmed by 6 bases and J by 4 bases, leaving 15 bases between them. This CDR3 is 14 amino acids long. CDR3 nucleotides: TGTGCCAGCAGGATCCCAGGTGTAGGCACTGAAGCTTTCTTT. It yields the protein CASRIPGVGTEAFF.

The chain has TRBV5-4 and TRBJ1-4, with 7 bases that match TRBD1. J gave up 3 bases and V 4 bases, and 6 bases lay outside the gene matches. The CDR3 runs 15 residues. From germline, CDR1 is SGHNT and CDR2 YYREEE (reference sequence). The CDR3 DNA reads TGTGCCAGCAGCAGTACAGGGGCCCCTAATGAAAAACTGTTTTTT. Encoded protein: CASSSTGAPNEKLFF.

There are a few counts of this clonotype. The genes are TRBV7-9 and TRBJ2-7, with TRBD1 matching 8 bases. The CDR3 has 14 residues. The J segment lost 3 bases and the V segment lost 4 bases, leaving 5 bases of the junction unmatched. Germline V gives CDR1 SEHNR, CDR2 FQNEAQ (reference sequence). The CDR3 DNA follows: TGTGCCAGCAGCTACCCGGGACAGGTCTACGAGCAGTACTTC. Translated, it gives CASSYPGQVYEQYF.

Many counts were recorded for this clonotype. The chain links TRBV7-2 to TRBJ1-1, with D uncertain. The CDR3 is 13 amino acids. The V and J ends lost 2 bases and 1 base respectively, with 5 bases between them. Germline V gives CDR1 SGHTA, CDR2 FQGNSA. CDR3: CASSLRKNTEAFF. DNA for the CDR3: TGTGCCAGCAGCTTAAGAAAGAACACTGAAGCTTTCTTT.

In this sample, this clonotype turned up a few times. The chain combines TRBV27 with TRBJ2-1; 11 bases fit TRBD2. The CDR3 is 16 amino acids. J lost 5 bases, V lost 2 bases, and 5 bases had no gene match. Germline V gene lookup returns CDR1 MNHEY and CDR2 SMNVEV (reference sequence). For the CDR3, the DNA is TGTGCCAGCAGTTTACTCACTAGCGGGGGCCACAATGAGCAGTTCTTC. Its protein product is CASSLLTSGGHNEQFF.

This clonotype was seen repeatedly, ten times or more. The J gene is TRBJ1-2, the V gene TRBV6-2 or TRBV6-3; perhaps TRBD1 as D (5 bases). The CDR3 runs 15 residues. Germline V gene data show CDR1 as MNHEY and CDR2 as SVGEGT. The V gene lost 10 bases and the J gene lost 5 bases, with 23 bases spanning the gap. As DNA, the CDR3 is TGTGCCAACGATCTCGACCCGGGACGGCAGTATGGCTACACCTTC. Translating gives CANDLDPGRQYGYTF.

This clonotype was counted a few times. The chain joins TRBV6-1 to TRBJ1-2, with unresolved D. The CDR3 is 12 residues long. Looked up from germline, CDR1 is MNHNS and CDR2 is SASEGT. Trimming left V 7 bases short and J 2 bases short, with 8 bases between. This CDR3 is CASTRANYGYTF. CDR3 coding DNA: TGTGCCAGCACCCGGGCCAACTATGGCTACACCTTC.

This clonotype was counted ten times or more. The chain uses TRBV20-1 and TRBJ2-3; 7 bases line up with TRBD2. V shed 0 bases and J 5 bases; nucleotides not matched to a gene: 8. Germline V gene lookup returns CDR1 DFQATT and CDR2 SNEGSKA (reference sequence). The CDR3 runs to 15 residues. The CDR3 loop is CSARDPNSGRDTQYF. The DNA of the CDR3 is TGCAGTGCTAGAGATCCAAATAGCGGGCGAGATACGCAGTATTTT.

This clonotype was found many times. For the CDR3, the DNA is TGTGCCAGCAGCTTAATGGGACAGTCTAACTATGGCTACACCTTC. Translating it yields CASSLMGQSNYGYTF. V and J are TRBV11-1 and TRBJ1-2; TRBD1 matches at 7 bases. The germline CDR1 and CDR2 sequences are SGHAT and FQDESV (reference sequence). V lost 2 bases, J lost 0 bases, and 3 bases stayed unmatched. CDR3 length: 15 amino acids.

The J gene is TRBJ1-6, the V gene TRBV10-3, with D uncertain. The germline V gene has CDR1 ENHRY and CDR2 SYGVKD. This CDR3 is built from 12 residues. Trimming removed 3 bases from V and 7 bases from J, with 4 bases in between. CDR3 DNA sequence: TGTGCCATCAGTGATTTAAATTCACCCCTCCACTTT. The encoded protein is CAISDLNSPLHF.

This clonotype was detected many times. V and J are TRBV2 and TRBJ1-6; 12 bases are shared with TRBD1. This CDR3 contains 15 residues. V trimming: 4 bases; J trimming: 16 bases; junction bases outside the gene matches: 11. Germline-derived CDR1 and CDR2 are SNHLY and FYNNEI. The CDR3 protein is CASSAKGQGAAILHF. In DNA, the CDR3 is TGTGCCAGCAGTGCTAAGGGACAGGGGGCTGCTATTCTCCACTTT.

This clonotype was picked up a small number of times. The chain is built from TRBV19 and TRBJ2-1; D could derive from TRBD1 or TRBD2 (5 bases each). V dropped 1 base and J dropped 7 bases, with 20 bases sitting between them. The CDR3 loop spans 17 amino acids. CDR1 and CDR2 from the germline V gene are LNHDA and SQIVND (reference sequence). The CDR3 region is CASSIATGTQNRNEQFF. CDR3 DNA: TGTGCCAGTAGTATAGCCACCGGGACCCAAAATAGAAATGAGCAGTTCTTC.

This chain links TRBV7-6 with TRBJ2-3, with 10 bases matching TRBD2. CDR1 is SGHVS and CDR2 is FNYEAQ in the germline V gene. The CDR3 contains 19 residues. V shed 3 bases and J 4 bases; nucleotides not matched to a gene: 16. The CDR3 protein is CASSFQLHHSGRRADTQYF. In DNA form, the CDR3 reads TGTGCCAGCAGCTTCCAACTACACCATAGCGGGAGGAGGGCAGATACGCAGTATTTT.

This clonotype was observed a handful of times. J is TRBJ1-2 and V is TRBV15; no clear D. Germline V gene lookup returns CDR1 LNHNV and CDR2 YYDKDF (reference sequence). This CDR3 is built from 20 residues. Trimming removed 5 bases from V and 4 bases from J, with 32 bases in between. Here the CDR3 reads CATSGATPYPGLPSGYGYTF. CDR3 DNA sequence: TGTGCCACCAGCGGAGCTACCCCTTATCCGGGATTACCGTCGGGCTATGGCTACACCTTC.

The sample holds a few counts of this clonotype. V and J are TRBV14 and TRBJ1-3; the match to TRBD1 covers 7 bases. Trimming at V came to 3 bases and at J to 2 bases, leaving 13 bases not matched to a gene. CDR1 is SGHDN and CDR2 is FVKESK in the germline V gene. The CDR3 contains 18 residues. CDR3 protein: CASSHRTGHRGTGNTIYF. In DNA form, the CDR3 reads TGTGCCAGCAGCCACCGGACAGGTCATCGCGGGACTGGAAACACCATATATTTT.

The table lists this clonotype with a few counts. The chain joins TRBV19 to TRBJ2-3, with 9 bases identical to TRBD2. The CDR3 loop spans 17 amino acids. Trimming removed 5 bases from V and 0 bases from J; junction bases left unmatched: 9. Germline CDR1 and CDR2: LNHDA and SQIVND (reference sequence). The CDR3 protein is CASSDARTSVSTDTQYF. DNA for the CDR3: TGTGCCAGTAGTGATGCCCGGACTAGCGTAAGCACAGATACGCAGTATTTT. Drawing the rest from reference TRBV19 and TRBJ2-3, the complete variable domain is DGGITQSPKYLFRKEGQNVTLSCEQNLNHDAMYWYRQDPGQGLRLIYYSQIVNDFQKGDIAEGYSVSREKKESFPLTVTSAQKNPTAFYLCASSDARTSVSTDTQYFGPGTRLTVL.